The 21 T cell receptor beta chains in this list originate from one sample, sequenced in a study of Tregs in tolerant kidney transplant recipients. Recipients received nonmyeloablative bone marrow transplants from related graft donors, with transient mixed chimerism. Data came from immunoSEQ multiplex PCR; TCRdb stores just in-frame clones and leaves some out. This repertoire includes 25,000 to 35,000 clones. The source was CD4+ T cells from blood (PBMCs), collected 24 months after the transplant. These receptors came from a human patient who received a combined kidney and bone marrow transplant. The T cells may partly be graft donor cells.

On this clone itself: This sample also contains other DNA sequences that code for the same CDR3. The CDR3 bases that were read are TGTGCCAGCACCGACAGTTACGAG. It yields the protein CASTDSYE. The CDR3, in full, reads CASTDSYEQYF. This sequence joins TRBV6-2 or TRBV6-3 and TRBJ2-7; a weak D match, TRBD1 (5 bases). The read falls 3 residues short of the CDR3 end, and the missing part is taken from the germline J gene. Trimming took 7 bases from V and 4 from J, leaving 8 bases between them. The V gene's germline CDR1 is MNHEY and CDR2 SVGEGT. The CDR3 spans 11 residues.

For this clone: The sequenced fragment ends 3 residues before the CDR3 boundary, so the rest is inferred from the germline J gene. This rearrangement joins TRBV5-1 to TRBJ2-2; 7 positions agree with TRBD1. The V segment lost 3 bases and the J segment 7 bases; nucleotides outside the gene matches: 6. This CDR3 has 14 residues. CDR1 and CDR2 from the germline V gene are SGHRS and YFSETQ. Here the CDR3 reads CASSSGQVGGELFF. CDR3 DNA (partial): TGCGCCAGCAGCTCCGGACAGGTGGGCGGGGAG.

Worth noting for this clone: The CDR3 is cut off 3 residues early in the read; its end comes from the germline J gene. The chain is built from TRBV5-1 and TRBJ2-7; D gene ambiguous. Germline CDR1 and CDR2: SGHRS and YFSETQ. The CDR3 consists of 14 residues. V was shortened by 1 base and J by 1 base, with 9 bases between the two germline ends. The CDR3 region is CASSLSQSSYEQYF. Partial CDR3 DNA: TGCGCCAGCAGCTTGAGTCAGTCATCCTACGAG. Full variable domain (rest looked up from reference TRBV5-1 and TRBJ2-7): KAGVTQTPRYLIKTRGQQVTLSCSPISGHRSVSWYQQTPGQGLQFLFEYFSETQRNKGNFPGRFSGRQFSNSRSEMNVSTLELGDSALYLCASSLSQSSYEQYFGPGTRLTVT.

A remark on this clone: Read sequence stops 3 residues before the CDR3 end, and the germline J gene provides the missing end. The rearrangement links TRBV30 to TRBJ1-6, with 7 bases that match TRBD1. This CDR3 has 15 residues. Germline CDR1 reads GTSNPN; CDR2 reads SVGIG (reference sequence). V shed 4 bases, J shed 7 bases, and the junction held 10 bases outside the gene matches. CDR3 DNA (partial): TGTGCCTGGAAGTCGGTGACAGGGTGGAATTCACCC. Protein: CAWKSVTGWNSP. The whole CDR3 is CAWKSVTGWNSPLHF.

Concerning this clone: The sequence runs out 3 residues before the end of the CDR3; the remainder is reconstructed from the germline J gene. The gene calls are TRBV7-8 and TRBJ1-1; 7 bases agree with TRBD1. The CDR3 is 18 residues long. J lost 0 bases, V lost 2 bases, and 12 bases had no gene match. The germline CDR1 and CDR2 sequences are SGHVS and FQNEAQ. The CDR3 bases that were read are TGTGCCAGCAGCTTATATCAGAACAGGGGAATAATGAACACTGAA. Translated, it gives CASSLYQNRGIMNTE. From start to end, the CDR3 is CASSLYQNRGIMNTEAFF.

As concerns this clone: The read comes to an end 3 residues before the CDR3 does, leaving the germline J gene to fill in the end. The rearrangement uses TRBV6-1 and TRBJ2-5; D possibly corresponds to TRBD1 (6 bases). Germline CDR1 is MNHNS and CDR2 is SASEGT. Deletions cut 4 bases from V and 3 bases from J, with 9 bases between. The CDR3 sequence is 13 residues long. CDR3 bases read: TGTGCCAGCAGTGGGGCAGGGGAAGAGACC. Protein product: CASSGAGEET. The complete CDR3 protein is CASSGAGEETQYF.

Points on this clone: From the germline J gene comes the end of the CDR3, since the read stops 3 residues before it. This chain uses TRBV30 with TRBJ2-5, with D perhaps TRBD1 (6 bases). Trimming shortened V by 2 bases and J by 5 bases, and 9 bases separated the two germline ends. CDR3 length: 12 amino acids. Germline V gene data show CDR1 as GTSNPN and CDR2 as SVGIG (reference sequence). Here the CDR3 reads CAWSTTGETQYF. CDR3 DNA (partial): TGTGCCTGGAGTACCACAGGGGAGACC.

As to this clone: The read ends 3 residues early relative to the CDR3; the germline J gene fills the gap. This sequence joins TRBV20-1 and TRBJ2-1, with 9 bases lining up with TRBD2. Per the germline V gene, CDR1 is DFQATT and CDR2 is SNEGSKA (reference sequence). After removal of 4 bases from V and 0 bases from J, the junction contained 4 bases not matched to a gene. CDR3 length: 15 residues. Incomplete CDR3 DNA: TGCAGTGCTATAGGCGGGAGGGCCTCCTACAATGAG. Its translation: CSAIGGRASYNE. The whole CDR3 reads CSAIGGRASYNEQFF.

Of note for this clone: The read comes to an end 3 residues before the CDR3 does, leaving the germline J gene to fill in the end. The rearrangement links TRBV18 to TRBJ2-5; tentatively, D is TRBD2 (6 bases). V lost 3 bases to trimming and J lost 5 bases, with 10 bases between them. CDR3 length equals 13 residues. Germline loops: CDR1 KGHSH, CDR2 LQKENI. The sequenced part of the CDR3 DNA is TGTGCCAGCTCACCGGGGGGAAGTGAGACC. Translated, it gives CASSPGGSET. The complete CDR3 protein is CASSPGGSETQYF.

Regarding this clone: The read ends 3 residues early relative to the CDR3; the germline J gene fills the gap. The chain links TRBV7-9 to TRBJ2-5; possibly TRBD1 for D (5 bases). Trimming took off 2 bases at V and 2 bases at J, with 6 bases between the two ends. Germline V gene data show CDR1 as SEHNR and CDR2 as FQNEAQ (reference sequence). The CDR3 is 13 residues long. The CDR3 here is CASSLRGQETQYF. The part of the CDR3 DNA that was read is TGTGCCAGCAGCTTAAGGGGTCAAGAGACC.

For this clone: The read finishes 3 residues shy of the CDR3 end, and the germline J gene is used to complete it. The chain employs TRBV7-2 and TRBJ1-5; TRBD1 agrees at 7 bases. After removal of 5 bases from V and 2 bases from J, the junction contained 3 bases not matched to a gene. CDR1 and CDR2 (germline): SGHTA, FQGNSA. CDR3 size: 14 residues. The covered CDR3 bases are TGTGCCAGCAGCCGGACAGGAGGCAATCAGCCC. Translation: CASSRTGGNQP. The whole CDR3 reads CASSRTGGNQPQHF.

Details on this clone: Read coverage stops 3 residues before the CDR3 terminus; the germline J gene supplies the remainder. The chain joins TRBV30 to TRBJ2-3, with D tentatively TRBD2 (5 bases). Germline values: CDR1 GTSNPN, CDR2 SVGIG (reference sequence). V was trimmed by 0 bases and J by 2 bases, leaving 6 bases between them. The CDR3 is 13 residues long. The CDR3 here is CAWSVLDTDTQYF. The covered CDR3 bases are TGTGCCTGGAGTGTACTAGACACAGATACG. Full variable domain (outside the CDR3, taken from reference TRBV30 and TRBJ2-3): SQTIHQWPATLVQPVGSPLSLECTVEGTSNPNLYWYRQAAGRGLQLLFYSVGIGQISSEVPQNLSASRPQDRQFILSSKKLLLSDSGFYLCAWSVLDTDTQYFGPGTRLTVL.

With respect to this clone: Sequencing ends 3 residues short of the CDR3 end; the germline J gene provides the rest. V is TRBV7-4 and J is TRBJ2-3, with a tentative D call TRBD1 (6 bases). Trimming removed 1 base from V and 2 bases from J, with 13 bases in between. Germline CDR1 reads SGHVT; CDR2 reads SQSDAQ. CDR3 length: 16 amino acids. CDR3 amino acids: CASSLGRTELTDTQYF. The sequenced CDR3 bases are TGTGCCAGCAGCTTAGGCCGGACAGAACTCACAGATACG.

To note about this clone: The CDR3 end lies 3 residues beyond the end of the read and is filled in from the germline J gene. J is TRBJ2-3 and V is TRBV19, with 8 nucleotides matching TRBD1. Germline CDR1 is LNHDA and CDR2 is SQIVND (reference sequence). J lost 0 bases, V lost 5 bases, and 4 bases had no gene match. This CDR3 contains 15 residues. The CDR3 sequence is CASSARDRSTDTQYF. CDR3 bases read: TGTGCCAGTAGTGCCCGGGACAGGAGCACAGATACG.

With respect to this clone: The CDR3 end falls 3 residues outside the read, so it is completed with the germline J gene. V gene TRBV20-1 combines with J gene TRBJ2-7; 8 bases fit TRBD1. V shed 0 bases, J shed 5 bases, and the junction held 9 bases outside the gene matches. CDR1 DFQATT and CDR2 SNEGSKA come from the germline V gene (reference sequence). This CDR3 region has 15 residues. The covered CDR3 bases are TGCAGTGCTAGAGATTCCGGACAGGGTATCAACGAG. Amino acids: CSARDSGQGINE. From start to end, the CDR3 is CSARDSGQGINEQYF.

On this clone: The CDR3 goes on 3 residues after the read ends, and that part is filled in from the germline J gene. The chain employs TRBV18 and TRBJ2-5; no clear D gene. Germline V lookup: CDR1 KGHSH, CDR2 LQKENI. The CDR3 runs 12 residues. V lost 7 bases, J lost 1 base, and 7 bases lay in between. The CDR3 loop is CASFPGQETQYF. The covered CDR3 bases are TGTGCCAGCTTCCCGGGCCAAGAGACC. Combining the CDR3 with reference TRBV18 and TRBJ2-5 gives the whole variable domain NAGVMQNPRHLVRRRGQEARLRCSPMKGHSHVYWYRQLPEEGLKFMVYLQKENIIDESGMPKERFSAEFPKEGPSILRIQQVVRGDSAAYFCASFPGQETQYFGPGTRLLVL.

A note on this clone: The CDR3 end is not reached by the read, which stops 3 residues before it; the germline J gene fills it in. The chain couples TRBV30 to TRBJ2-5, with D perhaps being TRBD1 or TRBD2 (6 bases each). Between the trimmed V and J ends, which lost 2 bases and 5 bases, there was a span of 15 bases. The CDR3 sequence is 14 residues long. Germline CDR1 reads GTSNPN; CDR2 reads SVGIG (reference sequence). CDR3 sequence: CAWSLGGGIETQYF. The covered CDR3 bases are TGTGCCTGGAGTCTTGGAGGGGGTATTGAGACC.

The DNA read from the CDR3 is TGTGCCAGCAGCGGGGGGACTAGCGGGATCGATGAG. It is translated as CASSGGTSGIDE. The entire CDR3 sequence reads CASSGGTSGIDEQFF. V gene TRBV7-8 combines with J gene TRBJ2-1; 13 bases are a match to TRBD2. From the germline J gene comes the end of the CDR3, since the read stops 3 residues before it. V was clipped by 5 bases and J by 8 bases; unmatched bases: 6. This CDR3 spans 15 amino acids. CDR1 and CDR2 (germline): SGHVS, FQNEAQ.

Worth noting for this clone: The missing CDR3 end, 3 residues past where the read stops, is filled in from the germline J gene. The V call is TRBV19, the J call TRBJ2-3, with 13 bases fitting TRBD2. The CDR3 sequence is 14 residues long. Germline lookup yields CDR1 LNHDA and CDR2 SQIVND (reference sequence). CDR3 amino acids: CASSLLAGGQTQYF. CDR3 DNA (partial): TGTGCCAGTAGTTTACTAGCGGGAGGGCAAACG.

Points on this clone: The observed sequence ends 3 residues before the CDR3 terminus, with the missing tail filled in from the germline J gene. This chain joins TRBV18 and TRBJ1-1; D is unclear. V was pared by 2 bases and J by 1 base, with 17 bases between. The germline gives CDR1 KGHSH, CDR2 LQKENI. CDR3 length: 17 residues. The CDR3 protein is CASSPRAGGPRNTEAFF. The DNA read from the CDR3 is TGTGCCAGCTCACCAAGGGCGGGAGGCCCGAGGAACACTGAA.

The CDR3 here is CASSLGHADQPQHF. CDR3 bases read: TGCGCCAGCAGCTTGGGCCATGCGGATCAGCCC. The chain employs TRBV5-1 and TRBJ1-5; D unresolved. The read ends 3 residues shy of where the CDR3 ends; the end is completed using the germline J gene. The CDR3 spans 14 residues. The germline V and J ends were trimmed by 0 bases and 5 bases, with 9 bases remaining between them. CDR1 and CDR2 from the germline V gene are SGHRS and YFSETQ.